These 29 T cell receptor beta chains originate from one sample sequenced in a study of molecular identifiers for immune sequencing clone quantification. One entry per CDR3 protein, called by TCRdb with MiXCR from the PCR reads. In the table there are some 590,000 distinct CDR3 sequences, around 25% of which are singletons. The sequencing sample was made of naive CD8+ T cells from blood, with Jurkat cell RNA spiked in. The subset here: FACS-sorted CD8+CD4-CCR7+CD45RA+ naive T cells. The receptors derive from a human donor in good health. Some libraries in this study had Jurkat cell RNA spiked in.

There are a few counts of this clonotype. The rearrangement joins TRBV7-3 to TRBJ2-3; D perhaps matches TRBD2 (5 bases). Looked up from germline, CDR1 is SGHTA and CDR2 is FQGTGA. This CDR3 contains 14 residues. V was cut by 2 bases and J by 4 bases, with 10 bases left in between. CDR3 region: CASSLVGASDTQYF. CDR3 sequence (DNA): TGTGCCAGCAGCTTAGTGGGAGCCTCAGATACGCAGTATTTT.

Turning to this clonotype: Since a much larger clone is just one base distant, this may be a read error. The chain joins TRBV7-9 to TRBJ1-5; D unclear. The CDR3 totals 13 residues. CDR1 is SEHNR, CDR2 FQNEAQ, per germline (reference sequence). The CDR3, as DNA: TGTGCCAGCAGCAATTATAGCAATCAGCCCCAGCGTTTT. Protein product: CASSNYSNQPQRF.

This clonotype was seen repeatedly, ten times or more. The chain has TRBV7-2 and TRBJ2-3, with a tentative D call TRBD2 (7 bases). V was cut by 3 bases and J by 4 bases, with 11 bases left in between. The V gene's germline CDR1 is SGHTA and CDR2 FQGNSA. This CDR3 region has 14 residues. The CDR3 bases are TGTGCCAGCAGCTTCGGCGGGGGCCCAGATACGCAGTATTTT. Its translation: CASSFGGGPDTQYF.

The rearrangement links TRBV6-5 to TRBJ2-7; 8 positions match TRBD1. This CDR3 has 16 residues. V was pared by 6 bases and J by 4 bases, with 14 bases of the junction left unmatched. Germline lookup yields CDR1 MNHEY and CDR2 SVGAGI. The CDR3 DNA sequence: TGTGCCAGCAGCCCGGACAGGGACGTTCCTCATTACGAGCAGTACTTC. Translating gives CASSPDRDVPHYEQYF.

This clonotype has more than one count but fewer than ten. This sequence joins TRBV6-6 and TRBJ1-4, with TRBD1 identical over 12 bases. Germline CDR1 reads MNHNY; CDR2 reads SVGAGI (reference sequence). The length of the CDR3 is 16 residues. V was clipped by 6 bases and J by 2 bases; unmatched bases: 4. CDR3 nucleotides: TGTGCCAGCAGCTGGGACAGGGGGCCTACTAATGAAAAACTGTTTTTT. Translation: CASSWDRGPTNEKLFF.

A note on this clonotype: A much more abundant neighbour one base away suggests this may be a read error. The rearrangement joins TRBV28 to TRBJ2-5; D may be TRBD2 (5 bases). This CDR3 has 15 residues. V lost 11 bases and J 5 bases, leaving 24 bases between the germline ends. Germline assignment: CDR1 MDHEN and CDR2 SYDVKM. This CDR3 is CACTITGTAVETQYF. The CDR3 DNA sequence: TGTGCCTGCACCATTACGGGAACGGCGGTTGAGACCCAGTACTTC.

The V and J genes are TRBV30 and TRBJ2-1; 9 nucleotides match TRBD1. V dropped 1 base and J dropped 4; count of bases not matched to a gene: 8. The CDR3 has 16 amino acids. The germline CDR1 and CDR2 sequences are GTSNPN and SVGIG (reference sequence). CDR3 sequence: CAWSEIGQGYYNEQFF. CDR3 nucleotides: TGTGCCTGGAGTGAAATAGGACAGGGGTATTACAATGAGCAGTTCTTC.

Worth noting for this clonotype: Given a much more abundant clone one base away, this may be a read error. The chain links TRBV7-9 to TRBJ2-5, with 10 bases matching TRBD1. Germline V lookup: CDR1 SEHNR, CDR2 FQNEAQ (reference sequence). The CDR3 sequence is 16 residues long. The CDR3 sequence is CASTPTTGGRQETRYF. Here the CDR3 DNA reads TGTGCCAGCACGCCTACGACAGGGGGCAGACAAGAGACCCGGTACTTC.

This clonotype was detected many times. The J gene is TRBJ2-5, the V gene TRBV29-1; D is undetermined. Germline V CDR1 and CDR2: SQVTM, ANQGSEA. The CDR3 is 14 residues long. V was pared by 3 bases and J by 2 bases, with 13 bases between. CDR3 residues: CSVEYRHLQETQYF. As DNA, the CDR3 is TGCAGCGTTGAGTATCGACACCTACAAGAGACCCAGTACTTC.

With regard to this clonotype: A much larger clone differs by one base, so this may be a read error. The CDR3 sequence is CSASGQGVHEQYF. The CDR3 DNA reads TGCAGTGCTAGCGGTCAGGGGGTCCACGAGCAGTACTTC. The chain recombines TRBV20-1 with TRBJ2-7, with TRBD1 identical over 7 bases. Germline V gene data show CDR1 as DFQATT and CDR2 as SNEGSKA (reference sequence). The CDR3 covers 13 residues. V was clipped by 3 bases and J by 5 bases; unmatched bases: 7.

This clonotype was counted only a few times. The V call is TRBV6-2 or TRBV6-3, the J call TRBJ1-1, with D perhaps matching TRBD1 (5 bases). Germline V gives CDR1 MNHEY, CDR2 SVGEGT. V gave up 7 bases and J gave up 4 bases, with 13 bases separating them. The CDR3 is 13 residues long. Written as DNA, the CDR3 is TGTGCCAGCAATATCGGGGCGGTCACTGAAGCTTTCTTT. It encodes CASNIGAVTEAFF.

In this sample, this clonotype turned up many times. The V gene is TRBV28, the J gene TRBJ2-5; 10 bases agree with TRBD2. V shed 4 bases, J shed 5 bases, and the junction held 7 bases outside the gene matches. This CDR3 is 15 amino acids long. Germline V lookup: CDR1 MDHEN, CDR2 SYDVKM. CDR3 loop: CASSSRIAGGETQYF. In DNA form, the CDR3 reads TGTGCCAGCAGTTCTAGAATAGCGGGAGGTGAGACCCAGTACTTC.

The V gene is TRBV20-1, the J gene TRBJ1-1; D remains unclear. Germline V gene data show CDR1 as DFQATT and CDR2 as SNEGSKA (reference sequence). V lost 3 bases and J lost 1, with 6 bases in between. The CDR3 has 12 residues. CDR3 nucleotides: TGCAGTGCTAGGAAAAAGAACACTGAAGCTTTCTTT. As protein: CSARKKNTEAFF.

CDR3 sequence (DNA): TGTGCCAGCAGCCATTCCTCGGGACAGGGGAAAGAAAAACTGTTTTTT. Amino acid sequence: CASSHSSGQGKEKLFF. V gene TRBV4-2 combines with J gene TRBJ1-4; 10 bases match TRBD1. CDR3 size: 16 residues. V dropped 3 bases and J dropped 8; count of bases not matched to a gene: 9. CDR1 is LGHNA, CDR2 YNFKEQ, per germline.

This clonotype was seen repeatedly, ten times or more. CDR3 loop: CASSEDSSSGSYEQYF. CDR3 DNA sequence: TGTGCCAGCAGTGAAGATTCCTCTAGCGGCTCCTACGAGCAGTACTTC. V gene TRBV2 combines with J gene TRBJ2-7, with 7 bases matching TRBD2. CDR3 length: 16 amino acids. Germline trimming cut 1 base from V and 0 bases from J; bases unmatched to any gene: 6. Looked up from germline, CDR1 is SNHLY and CDR2 is FYNNEI.

In the case of this clonotype: An end of the junction differs from the germline gene, which may be a read error. The chain joins TRBV20-1 to TRBJ2-3; 9 bases are a match to TRBD2. CDR1 is DFQATT and CDR2 is SNEGSKA in the germline V gene (reference sequence). The CDR3 consists of 15 residues. The CDR3 spells CSARDPGLATDTQYF. The CDR3, as DNA: TGCAGTGCTCGAGACCCGGGACTAGCAACAGATACGCAGTATTTT.

This clonotype was counted ten times or more. The chain joins TRBV10-2 to TRBJ2-6; D not resolved. The CDR3 is made up of 13 amino acids. The germline CDR1 and CDR2 sequences are WSHSY and SAAADI. V lost 6 bases and J lost 5, with 8 bases in between. The DNA of the CDR3 is TGCGCCAGCAGCATCGGCTGGGCCAACGTCCTGACTTTC. The encoded protein is CASSIGWANVLTF.

The chain has TRBV28 and TRBJ2-3, with 10 positions matching TRBD2. Looked up from germline, CDR1 is MDHEN and CDR2 is SYDVKM. After removal of 2 bases from V and 4 bases from J, the junction contained 3 bases not matched to a gene. The CDR3 is made up of 15 amino acids. The DNA for the CDR3 is TGTGCCAGCAGTTTAAGTGGACTAGCGGCAGATACGCAGTATTTT. It specifies CASSLSGLAADTQYF.

The V and J genes are TRBV4-3 and TRBJ2-7; 8 nucleotides line up with TRBD2. This CDR3 has 16 amino acids. J lost 1 base, V lost 0 bases, and 5 bases had no gene match. Germline V gene lookup returns CDR1 LGHNA and CDR2 YSLEER. The CDR3 nucleotides read TGCGCCAGCAGCCAAGATCGTGGCGGGAGGTCCTACGAGCAGTACTTC. Translating gives CASSQDRGGRSYEQYF.

On this clonotype: A read error is possible here, since a much larger clone lies one base away. The gene calls are TRBV12-3 or TRBV12-4 and TRBJ2-1; D may be TRBD2 (5 bases). The CDR3 consists of 13 residues. CDR3 DNA: TGTACCACCCGGGATATGGGTTCCAATGAGCAGTTCTTC. Its protein product is CTTRDMGSNEQFF.

Written as DNA, the CDR3 is TGCGCCAGCAGCCAGGCCGGGACAGGGGCCCACGAGCAGTACTTC. It is translated as CASSQAGTGAHEQYF. This rearrangement joins TRBV4-3 to TRBJ2-7, with TRBD1 matching over 10 bases. CDR3 length equals 15 residues. Germline V gene data show CDR1 as LGHNA and CDR2 as YSLEER. The J segment lost 5 bases and the V segment lost 3 bases, leaving 7 bases of the junction unmatched.

V gene TRBV13 combines with J gene TRBJ1-5, with D hard to call. V lost 7 bases and J 6 bases, leaving 10 bases between the germline ends. CDR3 length: 12 amino acids. CDR1 is PRHDT, CDR2 FYEKMQ, per germline (reference sequence). CDR3 in amino acids: CASTSRGQPQHF. CDR3 DNA sequence: TGTGCCAGCACCAGTCGGGGTCAGCCCCAGCATTTT.

This chain links TRBV11-3 with TRBJ2-2; 8 bases map to TRBD2. The CDR3 covers 16 residues. J was trimmed by 1 base and V by 4 bases; bases with no gene match: 5. Per germline, CDR1 SGHNT and CDR2 YENEEA. The CDR3 spells CASSSQRGLNTGELFF. The CDR3 DNA is TGTGCCAGCAGCTCACAGCGGGGGCTGAACACCGGGGAGCTGTTTTTT.

This clonotype was seen ten or more times. The chain uses TRBV13 and TRBJ1-1, with D possibly matching TRBD1 (5 bases). CDR3 length equals 12 residues. The V and J ends lost 5 bases and 10 bases respectively, with 14 bases between them. CDR1 and CDR2 from the germline V gene are PRHDT and FYEKMQ (reference sequence). CDR3 loop: CASSPGRVAAFF. CDR3 nucleotides: TGTGCCAGCAGCCCAGGGAGGGTGGCAGCTTTCTTT.

V gene TRBV11-2 combines with J gene TRBJ2-7, with 12 bases lining up with TRBD2. The germline gives CDR1 SGHAT, CDR2 FQNNGV. The V gene end was trimmed by 2 bases and the J gene end by 5 bases; junction bases not matched to a gene: 7. The CDR3 consists of 16 residues. Here the CDR3 reads CASSLYHASGGDEQYF. The CDR3 region has the DNA TGTGCCAGCAGCTTATACCACGCTAGCGGGGGGGACGAGCAGTACTTC.

The V call is TRBV19, the J call TRBJ1-1; 8 bases map to TRBD1. The germline V gene encodes CDR1 LNHDA and CDR2 SQIVND (reference sequence). The V segment lost 6 bases and the J segment 0 bases; nucleotides outside the gene matches: 3. The CDR3 is 14 amino acids. In DNA form, the CDR3 reads TGTGCCAGTAGAACAGGGGGTCTGAACACTGAAGCTTTCTTT. Translating gives CASRTGGLNTEAFF. Full variable domain (remainder filled in from reference TRBV19 and TRBJ1-1): DGGITQSPKYLFRKEGQNVTLSCEQNLNHDAMYWYRQDPGQGLRLIYYSQIVNDFQKGDIAEGYSVSREKKESFPLTVTSAQKNPTAFYLCASRTGGLNTEAFFGQGTRLTVV.

To note about this clonotype: It may be a read error: a sequence one base away is much more abundant. V gene TRBV7-2 combines with J gene TRBJ2-7, with 10 bases matching TRBD1. CDR3 length: 15 amino acids. Germline CDR1 reads SGHTA; CDR2 reads FQGNSA. The CDR3 spells CASGFGTGDPYEQYF. CDR3 DNA sequence: TGTGCCAGCGGCTTTGGGACAGGGGATCCCTACGAGCAGTACTTC. Full variable domain (rest looked up from reference TRBV7-2 and TRBJ2-7): GAGVSQSPSNKVTEKGKDVELRCDPISGHTALYWYRQSLGQGLEFLIYFQGNSAPDKSGLPSDRFSAERTGGSVSTLTIQRTQQEDSAVYLCASGFGTGDPYEQYFGPGTRLTVT.

This clonotype was seen at least ten times. V and J are TRBV6-6 and TRBJ2-5; weak D call: TRBD2 (5 bases). CDR1 is MNHNY and CDR2 is SVGAGI in the germline V gene (reference sequence). The CDR3 is made up of 17 amino acids. Trimming cost V 0 bases and J 3 bases, with 17 bases left between them. In DNA form, the CDR3 reads TGTGCCAGCAGTTACTCCCCGAGCCGGCTGGAGGAAGAGACCCAGTACTTC. It yields the protein CASSYSPSRLEEETQYF.

This clonotype was detected ten times or more. V gene TRBV12-3 or TRBV12-4 combines with J gene TRBJ1-5, with 9 bases lining up with TRBD1. The CDR3 has 15 residues. V lost 6 bases and J lost 5; bases outside the gene matches: 8. CDR3 region: CASSRTGGFDQPQHF. The CDR3 region has the DNA TGTGCCAGCAGCCGCACAGGGGGCTTCGATCAGCCCCAGCATTTT.